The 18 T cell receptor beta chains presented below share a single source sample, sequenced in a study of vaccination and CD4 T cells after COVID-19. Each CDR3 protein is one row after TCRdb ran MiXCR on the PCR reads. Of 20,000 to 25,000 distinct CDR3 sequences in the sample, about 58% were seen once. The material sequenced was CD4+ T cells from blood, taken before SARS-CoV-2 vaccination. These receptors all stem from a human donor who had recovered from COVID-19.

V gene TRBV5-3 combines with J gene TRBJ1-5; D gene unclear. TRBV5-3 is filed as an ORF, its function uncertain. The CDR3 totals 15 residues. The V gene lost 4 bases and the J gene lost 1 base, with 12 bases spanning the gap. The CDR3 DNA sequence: TGTGCCAGAAGCGGTCGACACGAGAGCAATCAGCCCCAGCATTTT. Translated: CARSGRHESNQPQHF.

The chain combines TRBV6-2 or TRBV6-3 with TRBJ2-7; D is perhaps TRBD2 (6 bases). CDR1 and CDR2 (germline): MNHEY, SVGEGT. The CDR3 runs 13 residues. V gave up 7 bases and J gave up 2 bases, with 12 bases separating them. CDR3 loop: CASKRDSTYEQYF. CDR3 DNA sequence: TGTGCCAGCAAGAGGGACTCAACCTACGAGCAGTACTTC.

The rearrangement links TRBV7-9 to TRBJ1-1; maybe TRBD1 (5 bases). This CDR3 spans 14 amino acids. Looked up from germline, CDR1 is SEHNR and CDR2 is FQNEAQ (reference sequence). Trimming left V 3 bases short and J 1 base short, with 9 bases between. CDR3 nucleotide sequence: TGTGCCAGCAGCTTTACCGGGACGAACACTGAAGCTTTCTTT. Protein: CASSFTGTNTEAFF.

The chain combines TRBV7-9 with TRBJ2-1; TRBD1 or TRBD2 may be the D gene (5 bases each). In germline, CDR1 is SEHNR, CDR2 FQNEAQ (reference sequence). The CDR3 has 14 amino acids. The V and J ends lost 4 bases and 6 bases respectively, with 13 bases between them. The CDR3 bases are TGTGCCAGCAGCTGGGGCGGGCAGGCCAATGAGCAGTTCTTC. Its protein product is CASSWGGQANEQFF.

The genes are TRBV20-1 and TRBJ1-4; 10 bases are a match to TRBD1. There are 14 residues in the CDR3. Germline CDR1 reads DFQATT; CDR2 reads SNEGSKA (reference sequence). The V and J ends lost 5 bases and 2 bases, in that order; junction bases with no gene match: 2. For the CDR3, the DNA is TGCAGTGCTGGACAGGGGGGTACTAATGAAAAACTGTTTTTT. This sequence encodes CSAGQGGTNEKLFF.

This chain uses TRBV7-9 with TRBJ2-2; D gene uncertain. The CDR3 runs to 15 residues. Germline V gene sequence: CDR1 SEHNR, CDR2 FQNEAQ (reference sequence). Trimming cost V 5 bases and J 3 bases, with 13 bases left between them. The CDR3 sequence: CASSPGSIDTGELFF. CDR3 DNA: TGTGCCAGCAGCCCGGGCAGTATAGACACCGGGGAGCTGTTTTTT.

The CDR3 nucleotides read TGCGCCAGCAGGTATTCCGACAGGTCAACCTACGAGCAGTACTTC. Translating gives CASRYSDRSTYEQYF. The chain couples TRBV5-1 to TRBJ2-7; possible D gene TRBD1, 6 bases. Germline lookup yields CDR1 SGHRS and CDR2 YFSETQ. V was pared by 5 bases and J by 2 bases, with 17 bases between. The length of the CDR3 is 15 residues.

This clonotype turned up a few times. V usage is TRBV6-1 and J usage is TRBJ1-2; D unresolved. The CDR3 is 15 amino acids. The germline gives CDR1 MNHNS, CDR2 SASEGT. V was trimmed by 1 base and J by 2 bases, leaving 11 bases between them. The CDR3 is CASSEGWGTNYGYTF. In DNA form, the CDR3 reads TGTGCCAGCAGTGAAGGTTGGGGAACCAACTATGGCTACACCTTC.

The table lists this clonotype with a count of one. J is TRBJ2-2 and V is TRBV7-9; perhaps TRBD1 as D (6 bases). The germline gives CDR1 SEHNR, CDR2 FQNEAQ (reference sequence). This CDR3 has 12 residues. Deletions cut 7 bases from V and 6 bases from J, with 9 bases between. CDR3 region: CASMGAPGELFF. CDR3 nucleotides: TGTGCCAGCATGGGGGCTCCCGGGGAGCTGTTTTTT.

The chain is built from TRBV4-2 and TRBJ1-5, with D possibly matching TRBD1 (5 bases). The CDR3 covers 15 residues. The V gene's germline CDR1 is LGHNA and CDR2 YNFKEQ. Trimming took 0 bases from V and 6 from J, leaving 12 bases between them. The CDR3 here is CASSQDLTEGQPQHF. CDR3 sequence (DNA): TGTGCCAGCAGCCAAGATTTGACAGAGGGTCAGCCCCAGCATTTT.

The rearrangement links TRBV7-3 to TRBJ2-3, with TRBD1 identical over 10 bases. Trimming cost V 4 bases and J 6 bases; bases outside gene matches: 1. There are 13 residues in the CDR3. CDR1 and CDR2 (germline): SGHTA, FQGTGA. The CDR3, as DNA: TGTGCCAGCAGCTCGGGACAGGGGGATACGCAGTATTTT. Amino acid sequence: CASSSGQGDTQYF.

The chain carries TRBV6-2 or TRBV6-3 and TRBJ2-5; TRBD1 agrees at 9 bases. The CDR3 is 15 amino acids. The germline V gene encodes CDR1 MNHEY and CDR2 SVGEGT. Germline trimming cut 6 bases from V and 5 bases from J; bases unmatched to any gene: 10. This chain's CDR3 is CASRTYRGLRETQYF. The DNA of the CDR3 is TGTGCCAGCAGAACCTACAGGGGGCTTCGGGAGACCCAGTACTTC.

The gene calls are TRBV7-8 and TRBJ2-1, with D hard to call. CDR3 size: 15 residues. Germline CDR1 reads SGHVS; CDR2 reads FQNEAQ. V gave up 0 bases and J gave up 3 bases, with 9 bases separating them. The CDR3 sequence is CASSLAPGGYNEQFF. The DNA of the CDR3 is TGTGCCAGCAGCTTAGCTCCGGGTGGCTACAATGAGCAGTTCTTC.

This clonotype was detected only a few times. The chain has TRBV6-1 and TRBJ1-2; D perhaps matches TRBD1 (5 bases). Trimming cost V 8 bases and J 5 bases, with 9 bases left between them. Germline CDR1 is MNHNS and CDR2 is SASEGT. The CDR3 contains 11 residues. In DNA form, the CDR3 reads TGTGCCAGCGACCAGGGATATGGCTACACCTTC. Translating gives CASDQGYGYTF.

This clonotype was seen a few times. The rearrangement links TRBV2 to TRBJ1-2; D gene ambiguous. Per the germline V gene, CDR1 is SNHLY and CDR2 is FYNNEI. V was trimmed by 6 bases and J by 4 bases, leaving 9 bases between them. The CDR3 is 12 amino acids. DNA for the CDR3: TGTGCCAGCAGGGGTTACGGCTATGGCTACACCTTC. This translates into CASRGYGYGYTF. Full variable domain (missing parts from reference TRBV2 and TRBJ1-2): EPEVTQTPSHQVTQMGQEVILRCVPISNHLYFYWYRQILGQKVEFLVSFYNNEISEKSEIFDDQFSVERPDGSNFTLKIRSTKLEDSAMYFCASRGYGYGYTFGSGTRLTVV.

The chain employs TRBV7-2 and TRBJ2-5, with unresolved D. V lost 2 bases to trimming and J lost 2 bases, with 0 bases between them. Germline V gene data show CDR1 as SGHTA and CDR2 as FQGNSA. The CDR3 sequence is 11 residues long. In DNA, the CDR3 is TGTGCCAGCAGCTTACAAGAGACCCAGTACTTC. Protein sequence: CASSLQETQYF.

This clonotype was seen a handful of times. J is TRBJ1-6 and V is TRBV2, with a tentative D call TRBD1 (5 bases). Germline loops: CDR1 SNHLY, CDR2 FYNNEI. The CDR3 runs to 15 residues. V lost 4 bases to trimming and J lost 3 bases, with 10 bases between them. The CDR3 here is CASSVGGNYNSPLHF. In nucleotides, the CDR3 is TGTGCCAGCAGTGTTGGGGGGAACTATAATTCACCCCTCCACTTT.

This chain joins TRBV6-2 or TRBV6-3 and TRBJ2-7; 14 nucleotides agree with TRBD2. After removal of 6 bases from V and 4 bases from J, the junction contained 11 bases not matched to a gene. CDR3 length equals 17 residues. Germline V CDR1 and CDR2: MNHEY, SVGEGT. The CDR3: CASSIQSGLAGEYEQYF. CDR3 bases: TGTGCCAGCAGCATACAGTCGGGACTAGCGGGGGAGTACGAGCAGTACTTC.